A selection of T cell receptor beta chains follows, all from one sample in a study of CD8 T cells in ankylosing spondylitis. In TCRdb, the 5' RACE reads were re-called with MiXCR into one record per CDR3 protein. This sample yields some 140,000 distinct CDR3 sequences, of which approximately 10% are seen a single time; around 4.1% belongs to the top ten. Sequenced input: blood, either unsorted or a sorted T cell fraction (not recorded which). The receptors stem from a female donor with ankylosing spondylitis or in good health (not recorded which). Both conserved end residues are part of each CDR3. The D gene is left open where the match is weak. Clone size is stated in some rows and not others, as once, few, many or a class when expanded.

abundance: few
v_gene: TRBV7-2
d_gene: -
j_gene: TRBJ2-5
CDR3aa: CASSLGPRPSQETQYF
CDR3nt: TGTGCCAGCAGCTTAGGGCCACGCCCCTCCCAAGAGACCCAGTACTTC

abundance: -
v_gene: TRBV5-1
d_gene: -
j_gene: TRBJ2-2
CDR3aa: CASSFTEELFF
CDR3nt: TGCGCCAGCAGCTTTACGGAGGAGCTGTTTTTT

abundance: many
v_gene: TRBV5-5
d_gene: -
j_gene: TRBJ1-1
CDR3aa: CASRGAQTTLGEAFF
CDR3nt: TGTGCCAGCCGAGGGGCCCAAACCACCCTCGGTGAAGCTTTCTTT

abundance: -
v_gene: TRBV5-1
d_gene: TRBD1
j_gene: TRBJ1-1
CDR3aa: CASSLGQGAWDTEAFF
CDR3nt: TGCGCCAGCAGCTTGGGACAGGGGGCATGGGACACTGAAGCTTTCTTT

abundance: many
v_gene: TRBV5-1
d_gene: TRBD2
j_gene: TRBJ2-5
CDR3aa: CASSLAGTSGQETQYF
CDR3nt: TGCGCCAGCAGCTTGGCCGGGACTAGCGGCCAAGAGACCCAGTACTTC

abundance: -
v_gene: TRBV29-1
d_gene: -
j_gene: TRBJ1-2
CDR3aa: CSVHREYGYTF
CDR3nt: TGCAGCGTTCACAGGGAGTATGGCTACACCTTC

abundance: -
v_gene: TRBV29-1
d_gene: -
j_gene: TRBJ1-1
CDR3aa: CSVENRANTEAFF
CDR3nt: TGCAGCGTTGAAAACAGGGCAAACACTGAAGCTTTCTTT

abundance: many
v_gene: TRBV12-3/TRBV12-4
d_gene: TRBD2
j_gene: TRBJ2-5
CDR3aa: CASTHPGVGGETQYF
CDR3nt: TGTGCCAGCACCCATCCCGGAGTCGGGGGGGAGACCCAGTACTTC

abundance: many
v_gene: TRBV12-3/TRBV12-4
d_gene: -
j_gene: TRBJ2-1
CDR3aa: CASTWSAYSEEQFF
CDR3nt: TGTGCCAGCACCTGGAGTGCATACTCCGAGGAGCAGTTCTTC

abundance: few
v_gene: TRBV5-1
d_gene: -
j_gene: TRBJ1-2
CDR3aa: CASKRTGGANYGYTF
CDR3nt: TGCGCCAGCAAGAGAACCGGGGGTGCGAACTATGGCTACACCTTC

abundance: many
v_gene: TRBV2
d_gene: TRBD1
j_gene: TRBJ1-5
CDR3aa: CAKSGTVDNQPQHF
CDR3nt: TGTGCCAAATCCGGGACAGTTGACAATCAGCCCCAGCATTTT

abundance: many
v_gene: TRBV27
d_gene: TRBD2
j_gene: TRBJ2-7
CDR3aa: CASSSLGLAGDGARQYF
CDR3nt: TGTGCCAGCAGTTCCCTCGGACTAGCGGGGGACGGGGCCCGGCAGTACTTC

abundance: -
v_gene: TRBV7-2
d_gene: -
j_gene: TRBJ1-3
CDR3aa: CASSLGNSGNTIYF
CDR3nt: TGTGCCAGCAGCTTAGGCAACTCTGGAAACACCATATATTTT

abundance: many
v_gene: TRBV29-1
d_gene: -
j_gene: TRBJ1-2
CDR3aa: CSAAGTVNYGYTF
CDR3nt: TGCAGCGCCGCCGGGACGGTAAACTATGGCTACACCTTC

abundance: many
v_gene: TRBV7-3
d_gene: TRBD1
j_gene: TRBJ2-1
CDR3aa: CASSLKGTGSYNEQFF
CDR3nt: TGTGCCAGCAGCTTAAAAGGGACAGGCTCCTACAATGAGCAGTTCTTC

abundance: few
v_gene: TRBV30
d_gene: -
j_gene: TRBJ2-2
CDR3aa: CAWMQGELFF
CDR3nt: TGTGCCTGGATGCAAGGGGAGCTGTTTTTT

abundance: many
v_gene: TRBV6-1
d_gene: TRBD2
j_gene: TRBJ2-7
CDR3aa: CASSPLASGVSHYEQYF
CDR3nt: TGTGCCAGCAGCCCCTTGGCTAGCGGGGTATCGCACTACGAGCAGTACTTC

abundance: many
v_gene: TRBV19
d_gene: TRBD1
j_gene: TRBJ1-5
CDR3aa: CASSPYGTGGHQPQHF
CDR3nt: TGTGCCAGTAGTCCGTATGGGACAGGGGGCCATCAGCCCCAGCATTTT

abundance: -
v_gene: TRBV3-1
d_gene: TRBD2
j_gene: TRBJ2-2
CDR3aa: CASSQASGGRTGELFF
CDR3nt: TGTGCCAGCAGCCAGGCGAGCGGGGGGAGGACCGGGGAGCTGTTTTTT

abundance: many
v_gene: TRBV7-6
d_gene: -
j_gene: TRBJ2-2
CDR3aa: CASRLDSTNTGELFF
CDR3nt: TGTGCCAGCAGGCTAGACAGCACGAACACCGGGGAGCTGTTTTTT

abundance: many
v_gene: TRBV7-6
d_gene: -
j_gene: TRBJ2-5
CDR3aa: CASSRKAGYQETQYF
CDR3nt: TGTGCCAGCAGCCGCAAGGCCGGATACCAAGAGACCCAGTACTTC

abundance: many
v_gene: TRBV11-3
d_gene: TRBD2
j_gene: TRBJ2-1
CDR3aa: CASSKRGTPDLSEQFF
CDR3nt: TGTGCCAGCAGCAAGCGGGGGACGCCGGATCTCAGTGAGCAGTTCTTC

abundance: -
v_gene: TRBV5-5
d_gene: -
j_gene: TRBJ1-2
CDR3aa: CASSSDRQTYGYTF
CDR3nt: TGTGCCAGCAGCTCTGACCGCCAGACCTATGGCTACACCTTC

abundance: -
v_gene: TRBV5-4
d_gene: TRBD2
j_gene: TRBJ2-3
CDR3aa: CASSLGVREGDTQYF
CDR3nt: TGTGCCAGCAGCTTGGGGGTGCGGGAGGGGGATACGCAGTATTTT

abundance: many
v_gene: TRBV11-2
d_gene: -
j_gene: TRBJ2-2
CDR3aa: CASSPRSGSDTGELFF
CDR3nt: TGTGCCAGCAGCCCCAGGAGCGGGTCCGACACCGGGGAGCTGTTTTTT

abundance: many
v_gene: TRBV5-1
d_gene: TRBD2
j_gene: TRBJ2-7
CDR3aa: CASSFGLAGGLLF
CDR3nt: TGCGCCAGCAGCTTTGGACTAGCGGGAGGGCTCCTCTTC

abundance: many
v_gene: TRBV5-1
d_gene: -
j_gene: TRBJ2-1
CDR3aa: CASSMTTGAYNEQFF
CDR3nt: TGCGCCAGCAGCATGACCACAGGTGCTTACAATGAGCAGTTCTTC

abundance: -
v_gene: TRBV9
d_gene: TRBD2
j_gene: TRBJ2-3
CDR3aa: CASSNWGLAEADTQYF
CDR3nt: TGTGCCAGCAGCAATTGGGGACTAGCGGAGGCAGATACGCAGTATTTT

abundance: many
v_gene: TRBV7-2
d_gene: TRBD2
j_gene: TRBJ2-7
CDR3aa: CASSFSGRHEQYF
CDR3nt: TGTGCCAGCAGCTTTAGCGGGAGGCACGAGCAGTACTTC

abundance: many
v_gene: TRBV18
d_gene: -
j_gene: TRBJ2-2
CDR3aa: CASSPISAAANTGELFF
CDR3nt: TGTGCCAGCTCACCAATCTCAGCAGCTGCGAACACCGGGGAGCTGTTTTTT

abundance: few
v_gene: TRBV20-1
d_gene: -
j_gene: TRBJ1-2
CDR3aa: CSASLPLRAGYTF
CDR3nt: TGCAGTGCCTCCCTGCCTCTTAGGGCTGGCTACACCTTC

abundance: -
v_gene: TRBV12-3/TRBV12-4
d_gene: -
j_gene: TRBJ1-5
CDR3aa: CASSFGEDQPQHF
CDR3nt: TGTGCCAGCAGTTTCGGAGAGGATCAGCCCCAGCATTTT

abundance: many
v_gene: TRBV5-1
d_gene: -
j_gene: TRBJ2-1
CDR3aa: CASSLFGLGFQNEQFF
CDR3nt: TGCGCCAGCAGCTTGTTTGGCCTAGGTTTCCAGAATGAGCAGTTCTTC